Each of the 14 T cell receptor beta chains below was sequenced from the same sample in a study of beta chain features in type 1 diabetes. Isolated RNA was reverse transcribed in full, so expressed TCRB transcripts were sequenced. The assay was immunoSEQ multiplex PCR, and TCRdb's table has in-frame clones only and misses some. This sample has about 230,000 clones, with about 9.3% found just once. The source material was naive CD4+ T cells from blood. All receptors derive from a woman aged 18-29 years in good health.

This rearrangement joins TRBV11-2 to TRBJ2-1, with 11 bases fitting TRBD2. The J segment lost 6 bases and the V segment lost 2 bases, leaving 3 bases of the junction unmatched. This CDR3 spans 15 amino acids. CDR1 is SGHAT and CDR2 is FQNNGV in the germline V gene. The CDR3 sequence is CASSLITSGSNEQFF. The CDR3 bases are TGTGCCAGCAGCTTAATAACTAGCGGGAGCAATGAGCAGTTCTTC.

V is TRBV27 and J is TRBJ2-6; TRBD1 agrees at 9 bases. The CDR3 is 19 amino acids. V shed 3 bases, J shed 3 bases, and the junction held 12 bases outside the gene matches. Germline CDR1 reads MNHEY; CDR2 reads SMNVEV (reference sequence). CDR3 nucleotides: TGTGCCAGCAGTTTCTCCTACGGACAGGGGACCCATGGGGCCAACGTCCTGACTTTC. As protein: CASSFSYGQGTHGANVLTF.

The rearrangement links TRBV18 to TRBJ1-5, with TRBD1 identical over 7 bases. The CDR3 spans 16 residues. V was clipped by 5 bases and J by 3 bases; unmatched bases: 10. CDR1 and CDR2 (germline): KGHSH, LQKENI. The CDR3 here is CASSARQEGANQPQHF. CDR3 coding DNA: TGTGCCAGCTCAGCAAGACAGGAGGGGGCCAATCAGCCCCAGCATTTT.

Turning to this clone: Other DNA variants within this sample encode the same CDR3. The rearrangement uses TRBV18 and TRBJ2-3; 7 positions match TRBD1. The germline V gene has CDR1 KGHSH and CDR2 LQKENI. The CDR3 is 15 amino acids. The V gene end was trimmed by 3 bases and the J gene end by 3 bases; junction bases not matched to a gene: 6. The CDR3 reads CASSPGQGVTDTQYF. CDR3 sequence (DNA): TGTGCCAGCTCACCGGGCCAGGGGGTGACAGATACGCAGTATTTT.

This chain links TRBV7-9 with TRBJ2-2, with 10 bases lining up with TRBD2. The junction had 14 bases not matched to a gene; V was cut back by 4 bases and J by 6 bases. This CDR3 contains 18 residues. Germline loops: CDR1 SEHNR, CDR2 FQNEAQ (reference sequence). In nucleotides, the CDR3 is TGTGCCAGCAGCTCCCGGTCACTAGCGGGATTTTCCCCCGGGGAGCTGTTTTTT. This sequence encodes CASSSRSLAGFSPGELFF.

This clone was counted only a few times. V gene TRBV27 combines with J gene TRBJ2-5, with a possible D match to TRBD2 (5 bases). CDR1 is MNHEY, CDR2 SMNVEV, per germline (reference sequence). V dropped 3 bases and J dropped 7 bases, with 18 bases sitting between them. The CDR3 is made up of 15 amino acids. CDR3 nucleotide sequence: TGTGCCAGCAGTTTCTACAGCGGTGAGGGTGGGACCCAGTACTTC. It yields the protein CASSFYSGEGGTQYF.

This clone turned up a few times. The chain recombines TRBV4-1 with TRBJ1-1; TRBD1 matches at 8 bases. Germline CDR1 is MGHRA and CDR2 is YSYEKL. Trimming at V came to 2 bases and at J to 11 bases, leaving 10 bases not matched to a gene. CDR3 length: 14 residues. CDR3 sequence reads: CASSQRTGFLEAFF. The CDR3 bases are TGCGCCAGCAGCCAAAGGACAGGGTTTCTCGAGGCTTTCTTT.

This clone was recorded a few times. The chain recombines TRBV6-1 with TRBJ1-5; tentative D call: TRBD1 (5 bases). V shed 2 bases and J shed 6 bases, with 14 bases lying between them. The germline CDR1 and CDR2 sequences are MNHNS and SASEGT. The CDR3 is 15 residues long. In DNA, the CDR3 is TGTGCCAGCAGTGAAATCTGGGGGGACGGTCAGCCCCAGCATTTT. Translated, it gives CASSEIWGDGQPQHF.

This clone was observed a handful of times. The chain recombines TRBV19 with TRBJ1-5; tentative D call: TRBD1 (6 bases). V lost 5 bases and J lost 5, with 10 bases in between. The germline V gene has CDR1 LNHDA and CDR2 SQIVND (reference sequence). The CDR3 is 13 amino acids. The CDR3, as DNA: TGTGCCAGTAGTGGGGGCAGAGATCAGCCCCAGCATTTT. Translating it yields CASSGGRDQPQHF.

The genes are TRBV19 and TRBJ1-2, with D possibly TRBD1 on 6 matching bases. Trimming took off 2 bases at V and 7 bases at J, with 11 bases between the two ends. The length of the CDR3 is 13 residues. Per the germline V gene, CDR1 is LNHDA and CDR2 is SQIVND (reference sequence). Here the CDR3 DNA reads TGTGCCAGTAGTATAACAGGGCTGGGTGGCTACACCTTC. Translation: CASSITGLGGYTF.

This clone was counted between two and nine times. The chain employs TRBV9 and TRBJ2-1; 10 positions agree with TRBD2. In germline, CDR1 is SGDLS, CDR2 YYNGEE. The length of the CDR3 is 17 residues. The V gene end was trimmed by 0 bases and the J gene end by 5 bases; junction bases not matched to a gene: 8. CDR3: CASSVELRTSGDNEQFF. CDR3 bases: TGTGCCAGCAGCGTAGAATTGCGCACTAGCGGGGACAATGAGCAGTTCTTC.

The chain has TRBV9 and TRBJ1-2; D gene unclear. Germline CDR1 is SGDLS and CDR2 is YYNGEE. This CDR3 has 14 residues. Trimming left V 0 bases short and J 4 bases short, with 10 bases between. The CDR3 DNA reads TGTGCCAGCAGCGTAGATCTTGGAGTCTATGGCTACACCTTC. Protein product: CASSVDLGVYGYTF.

The rearrangement joins TRBV18 to TRBJ2-1; weak D call: TRBD1 (7 bases). Trimming took off 6 bases at V and 4 bases at J, with 19 bases between the two ends. The CDR3 extends over 16 amino acids. Germline CDR1 KGHSH, CDR2 LQKENI. The CDR3 here is CASSRDRDSRYNEQFF. DNA for the CDR3: TGTGCCAGCTCGCGGGACCGGGACAGTCGTTACAATGAGCAGTTCTTC.

This clone was seen only a few times. This rearrangement joins TRBV2 to TRBJ2-4; 9 nucleotides agree with TRBD1. Germline V gives CDR1 SNHLY, CDR2 FYNNEI. There are 14 residues in the CDR3. The V segment lost 8 bases and the J segment 8 bases; nucleotides outside the gene matches: 10. CDR3 in amino acids: CASLRDRDRDIQYF. The CDR3, as DNA: TGTGCCAGCCTCCGGGACAGGGATAGAGACATTCAGTACTTC.